Reported below is one T cell receptor (beta chain). The data derive from a study of cytomegalovirus exposure and HLA in healthy donors. 13 Jbeta primers and 60 Vbeta primers were used for the PCR. The protocol was immunoSEQ multiplex PCR, while the TCRdb copy is restricted to in-frame clones and leaves out a portion. The data show some 98,000 clones, 81% seen once. Sequencing used PBMCs. This TCR was recovered from a middle-aged man in good health and CMV-seronegative.

CDR3 sequence: CASSLGLDTQYF. The CDR3 DNA is TGCGCCAGCAGCTTGGGACTAGATACGCAGTATTTT. This sequence joins TRBV5-1 and TRBJ2-3; D uncertain. The CDR3 has 12 residues. Germline V CDR1 and CDR2: SGHRS, YFSETQ. The V end was cut by 0 bases, the J end by 5 bases, with 4 bases between. The variable domain in full, completed from reference TRBV5-1 and TRBJ2-3, reads KAGVTQTPRYLIKTRGQQVTLSCSPISGHRSVSWYQQTPGQGLQFLFEYFSETQRNKGNFPGRFSGRQFSNSRSEMNVSTLELGDSALYLCASSLGLDTQYFGPGTRLTVL.